The T cell receptor beta chain described here comes from a study of T cell responses to AZD1222 COVID-19 vaccine. Study in general: Second doses at about 4 or about 12 weeks were pooled.

Repertoires were generated with immunoSEQ multiplex PCR, while TCRdb's copy carries only in-frame clones and drops some. The sample consists of 150,000 or so clones, 80% to 90% of them appearing once. Details on this clone: Its antigen is as yet unknown.

Study results and limitations: Variant regions that are unmutated are reportedly the target of nearly half of spike-specific TCRs.

This CDR3 has 15 amino acids. Per the germline V gene, CDR1 is MNHEY and CDR2 is SVGAGI. V was pared by 7 bases and J by 2 bases, with 12 bases between. This TCR derives from an adult in good health. The J gene is TRBJ1-6, the V gene TRBV6-5; D is undetermined. The sample here was peripheral blood, taken on day 0 of AZD1222 vaccination. The CDR3 loop is CASKTGVPYNSPLHF. The CDR3 DNA sequence: TGTGCCAGCAAGACGGGAGTCCCCTATAATTCACCCCTCCACTTT.